Given below is one TCR beta chain in context. The V segment lost 0 bases and the J segment 9 bases; nucleotides outside the gene matches: 8. Germline CDR1 is MNHEY and CDR2 is SVGAGI. The CDR3 runs to 16 residues. The method was immunoSEQ multiplex PCR; TCRdb's version includes in-frame clones alone and lacks a portion of them. The sample has some 160,000 clones; roughly 89% are singletons. The data were taken from a study of control samples from healthy donors and cancer patients. This receptor was identified in a man younger than 45 in good health. The chain links TRBV6-5 to TRBJ1-6; 7 bases agree with TRBD1. Sequencing was carried out using blood. The CDR3 region has the DNA TGTGCCAGCAGTTACTCAAGACAGGGTAGTCGTTCACCCCTCCACTTT. It codes for CASSYSRQGSRSPLHF.